These 17 T cell receptor beta chains originate from one sample sequenced in a study of lymphopenia after photon versus proton radiotherapy (dated by TCRdb to between 2018 and 2020). Receptors were amplified or captured by the immunoSEQ multiplex PCR assay. TCRdb obtained this table from immuneACCESS and retained in-frame rearrangements with V and J assigned. These tables miss some clones; where compared with another copy, unresolved V genes account for less than half of the shortfall, and the remainder is unexplained. Counted in this sample were under 30,000 clones; under 95% of them appeared once. The ten most abundant clones make up around 0.82% of the sample. Sequenced material: peripheral blood, taken from a patient treated with photon-based radiotherapy. Every receptor here comes from a woman aged 50 to 60 with cholangiocarcinoma.

The rearrangement links TRBV4-3 to TRBJ1-2; 7 nucleotides agree with TRBD1. The germline gives CDR1 LGHNA, CDR2 YSLEER. The CDR3 totals 16 residues. The ends lost 0 bases at V and 7 bases at J; junction bases unmatched: 11. CDR3 coding DNA: TGCGCCAGCAGCCAAGAGCCCCACAGGGGAGGAAGTGGCTACACCTTC. It specifies CASSQEPHRGGSGYTF.

This clone showed up just once. This rearrangement joins TRBV6-5 to TRBJ1-2; possibly TRBD1 for D (5 bases). Between the trimmed V and J ends, which lost 2 bases and 4 bases, there was a span of 11 bases. This CDR3 contains 14 residues. Germline lookup yields CDR1 MNHEY and CDR2 SVGAGI. The CDR3 DNA reads TGTGCCAGCAGTTACCGTGACAGATTCTATGGCTACACCTTC. Residues: CASSYRDRFYGYTF.

This chain uses TRBV5-4 with TRBJ2-2; 7 bases map to TRBD2. The trim removed 6 bases at V and 3 bases at J, leaving 11 bases unmatched. The length of the CDR3 is 16 residues. The germline CDR1 and CDR2 sequences are SGHNT and YYREEE (reference sequence). The DNA of the CDR3 is TGTGCCAGCACCTCAGGAGGGAGGGGAGACACCGGGGAGCTGTTTTTT. The encoded protein is CASTSGGRGDTGELFF.

The V and J genes are TRBV5-6 and TRBJ1-3; unclear D gene. The CDR3 is made up of 14 amino acids. Trimming cost V 4 bases and J 4 bases, with 12 bases left between them. Germline V gene data show CDR1 as SGHDT and CDR2 as YYEEEE. This CDR3 reads CASSRDISGNTIYF. In DNA form, the CDR3 reads TGTGCCAGCAGCCGAGATATCTCGGGAAACACCATATATTTT.

This chain connects TRBV2 to TRBJ2-1; TRBD1 matches 9 bases. Germline assignment: CDR1 SNHLY and CDR2 FYNNEI. Trimming at V came to 8 bases and at J to 3 bases, leaving 8 bases not matched to a gene. The CDR3 length is 15 residues. In DNA, the CDR3 is TGTGCCAGCCGTTGGGACAGGGTCTTCTACAATGAGCAGTTCTTC. It specifies CASRWDRVFYNEQFF.

This chain links TRBV7-9 with TRBJ1-2; D not certain. This CDR3 has 13 residues. V lost 0 bases and J 4 bases, leaving 6 bases between the germline ends. Germline CDR1 SEHNR, CDR2 FQNEAQ (reference sequence). CDR3 residues: CASSLAMIYGYTF. CDR3 DNA: TGTGCCAGCAGCTTAGCCATGATCTATGGCTACACCTTC.

The V gene is TRBV7-2, the J gene TRBJ2-1; 8 bases agree with TRBD2. The ends lost 4 bases at V and 0 bases at J; junction bases unmatched: 14. The CDR3 spans 19 residues. Germline V gene sequence: CDR1 SGHTA, CDR2 FQGNSA. This CDR3 is CASSSPAVPGTSSYNEQFF. CDR3 DNA: TGTGCCAGCAGCTCACCCGCAGTCCCCGGGACTAGCTCCTACAATGAGCAGTTCTTC.

The chain carries TRBV4-1 and TRBJ1-1; 10 nucleotides line up with TRBD1. This CDR3 comprises 16 residues. CDR1 and CDR2 from the germline V gene are MGHRA and YSYEKL. V was pared by 4 bases and J by 0 bases, with 5 bases of the junction left unmatched. The CDR3 is CASSRGQGVMNTEAFF. The CDR3 bases are TGCGCCAGCAGCCGAGGACAGGGGGTCATGAACACTGAAGCTTTCTTT.

The rearrangement joins TRBV11-2 to TRBJ1-6, with D unresolved. V was pared by 1 base and J by 9 bases, with 13 bases between. The CDR3 is made up of 15 amino acids. The germline CDR1 and CDR2 sequences are SGHAT and FQNNGV. The CDR3 reads CASSLVAGYVSPLHF. In DNA form, the CDR3 reads TGTGCCAGCAGCTTAGTGGCAGGATACGTTTCACCCCTCCACTTT.

V is TRBV28 and J is TRBJ1-2, with D uncertain. The CDR3 consists of 14 residues. The V gene's germline CDR1 is MDHEN and CDR2 SYDVKM. Trimming pared 2 bases from V and 4 bases from J, leaving 11 bases between. CDR3 loop: CASSLGGRTYGYTF. CDR3 bases: TGTGCCAGCAGTTTAGGAGGACGGACCTATGGCTACACCTTC.

The gene calls are TRBV6-1 and TRBJ1-2, with unresolved D. V lost 8 bases and J 0 bases, leaving 16 bases between the germline ends. The length of the CDR3 is 15 residues. Germline-derived CDR1 and CDR2 are MNHNS and SASEGT. CDR3 sequence reads: CASQFQRAPNYGYTF. CDR3 nucleotides: TGTGCCAGCCAGTTTCAAAGGGCACCTAACTATGGCTACACCTTC.

The V call is TRBV7-9, the J call TRBJ1-5, with D tentatively TRBD1 (5 bases). This CDR3 is 15 amino acids long. V shed 3 bases and J shed 2 bases, with 11 bases lying between them. Germline V gene data show CDR1 as SEHNR and CDR2 as FQNEAQ (reference sequence). The CDR3 DNA reads TGTGCCAGCAGCTTCGAAGGGGATGGCAATCAGCCCCAGCATTTT. Amino acids: CASSFEGDGNQPQHF.

This rearrangement joins TRBV9 to TRBJ2-3; the D gene is possibly TRBD1 (6 bases). Germline V gene data show CDR1 as SGDLS and CDR2 as YYNGEE. CDR3 length: 17 residues. V was trimmed by 0 bases and J by 1 base, leaving 15 bases between them. CDR3: CASSVATGGSGTDTQYF. For the CDR3, the DNA is TGTGCCAGCAGCGTAGCTACTGGGGGCTCGGGCACAGATACGCAGTATTTT.

This chain connects TRBV2 to TRBJ1-2; TRBD1 is a possible D gene (6 bases). In germline, CDR1 is SNHLY, CDR2 FYNNEI. V gave up 6 bases and J gave up 5 bases, with 16 bases separating them. This CDR3 comprises 14 residues. CDR3 DNA: TGTGCCAGCAGCGCCGGCGCAGGGGAATATGGCTACACCTTC. Its protein product is CASSAGAGEYGYTF.

The chain carries TRBV4-3 and TRBJ1-5; the D gene is possibly TRBD1 (5 bases). Between the trimmed V and J ends, which lost 0 bases and 4 bases, there was a span of 13 bases. The CDR3 runs to 16 residues. Germline V gives CDR1 LGHNA, CDR2 YSLEER. CDR3 in DNA: TGCGCCAGCAGCCAAGAGCCGGGGCGGAATAATCAGCCCCAGCATTTT. Translated: CASSQEPGRNNQPQHF.

J is TRBJ1-4 and V is TRBV15; no reliable D call. The V end lost 2 bases, the J end lost 7 bases, and 17 bases lay between the germline ends. The CDR3 totals 16 residues. Germline loops: CDR1 LNHNV, CDR2 YYDKDF (reference sequence). CDR3 amino acids: CATSRSHPGGVEKLFF. The DNA of the CDR3 is TGTGCCACCAGCAGATCACACCCGGGCGGGGTTGAAAAACTGTTTTTT.

This clone was picked up one time. The chain has TRBV7-2 and TRBJ1-5; D is uncertain. The germline V gene has CDR1 SGHTA and CDR2 FQGNSA. Trimming stripped 1 base from V and 7 bases from J, with 11 bases between. This CDR3 is built from 14 residues. CDR3 nucleotide sequence: TGTGCCAGCAGCTTAGAGCCGTGGAAACAGCCCCAGCATTTT. Its translation: CASSLEPWKQPQHF.